This TCR beta chain came from a study of cytomegalovirus exposure and HLA in healthy donors. Details on this clone: Its antigen is as yet unknown.

In the PCR, 60 Vbeta and 13 Jbeta primers were used. This table comes from immunoSEQ multiplex PCR, and its TCRdb copy is limited to in-frame clones, with some not included. This repertoire comprises 20,000 to 25,000 clones; its ten largest clones make up roughly 20%. With V trimmed by 7 bases and J by 10 bases, 15 bases remained unmatched. The germline CDR1 and CDR2 sequences are MNHNS and SASEGT. The CDR3 is made up of 14 amino acids. General observations from the study: Links to common viral pathogens appeared, in a later analysis, for several of the most significant clusters. Presence/absence analyses supposed approximately even sequencing depth among donors.

The chain joins TRBV6-1 to TRBJ1-1; 7 nucleotides align to TRBD1. The sequenced material came from PBMCs. The TCR sequence derives from a man in his fifties or sixties in good health and CMV-seropositive. CDR3 loop: CASKGDVGQGGAFF. The CDR3 DNA reads TGTGCCAGCAAGGGGGACGTGGGGCAGGGGGGAGCTTTCTTT.